This entry features one TCR beta chain sequence. The V end lost 3 bases, the J end lost 4 bases, and 9 bases lay between the germline ends. Germline lookup yields CDR1 LNHDA and CDR2 SQIVND (reference sequence). This CDR3 region has 13 residues. This entry is derived from a study of blood T cell repertoires in COVID-19. The wider study: The study drew acute and convalescent COVID-19 samples from the United States, Italy and Spain. From T cells, B-cell-depleted T cells, or PBMCs came the material, which was cDNA or gDNA.

In the original workflow: Amplifying reference gene primers gave estimates of nucleated cell counts. The assay was immunoSEQ multiplex PCR, and TCRdb's table has in-frame clones only and misses some. V and J calls and clone size are given by that table; D and trimming were obtained from the DNA. The profile shows about 86,000 clones, roughly 82% of them singletons. The clonotype comes from a woman aged 80 or older with acute or convalescent COVID-19. Sequencing was done on a sample of peripheral blood. V usage is TRBV19 and J usage is TRBJ1-1; unclear D gene. The CDR3 nucleotides read TGTGCCAGTAGTATGCGGGTCAGCACTGAAGCTTTCTTT. Translated, it gives CASSMRVSTEAFF. Based on the CDR3 plus reference TRBV19 and TRBJ1-1, the full variable domain is DGGITQSPKYLFRKEGQNVTLSCEQNLNHDAMYWYRQDPGQGLRLIYYSQIVNDFQKGDIAEGYSVSREKKESFPLTVTSAQKNPTAFYLCASSMRVSTEAFFGQGTRLTVV.